These T cell receptor beta chains were read from a single sample in a study of cytomegalovirus exposure and HLA in healthy donors. Profiled with immunoSEQ multiplex PCR; TCRdb holds only in-frame clones, not every one. The sample consists of tens of thousands of clones, 85% to 95% of them appearing once. Source material: PBMCs. These receptors all come from a woman aged 18-29 years in good health and CMV-seronegative. Each CDR3 is given with its conserved first and last residue. A D gene is named only where the DNA matches it firmly. Some rows have no size entry. The others give once, few or many, or a class for an expanded clone.

>TRBJ1-2|TRBD1|TRBV5-4|-
CASRRTGQGSNYGYTF
TGTGCCAGCAGGAGGACGGGACAGGGTTCCAACTATGGCTACACCTTC
>TRBJ2-7|-|TRBV29-1|-
CSVEETGSYEQYF
TGCAGCGTTGAAGAAACCGGGTCCTACGAGCAGTACTTC
>TRBJ2-7|TRBD2|TRBV4-1|-
CASSQVGAGGYEQYF
TGCGCCAGCAGCCAAGTCGGGGCGGGAGGCTACGAGCAGTACTTC
>TRBJ1-1|-|TRBV21-1|-
CASSKEHRGGTEAFF
TGTGCCAGCAGCAAAGAACACAGGGGAGGCACTGAAGCTTTCTTT
>TRBJ2-5|TRBD2|TRBV30|-
CAWSAGRVLQTQYF
TGTGCCTGGAGTGCAGGGAGGGTCCTGCAGACCCAGTACTTC
>TRBJ2-7|-|TRBV10-1|few
CARNTSFHEQYF
TGCGCCAGAAATACTAGTTTCCACGAGCAGTACTTC
>TRBJ1-1|TRBD1|TRBV9|-
CASSAGAGTGGDTEAFF
TGTGCCAGCAGCGCGGGGGCCGGGACAGGGGGCGACACTGAAGCTTTCTTT
>TRBJ1-4|TRBD1|TRBV6-1|-
CASRNGQGYEKLFF
TGTGCCAGCAGAAATGGACAGGGCTACGAAAAACTGTTTTTT
>TRBJ2-7|TRBD2|TRBV4-2|-
CASSQDPTSGSHEQYF
TGTGCCAGCAGCCAAGACCCGACTAGCGGGAGCCACGAGCAGTACTTC
>TRBJ2-1|-|TRBV2|-
CASRGVTQGSGQFF
TGTGCCAGCAGGGGCGTTACGCAGGGCTCGGGGCAGTTCTTC
>TRBJ2-1|TRBD2|TRBV9|-
CASSQAGGAGLASGGTYNEQFF
TGTGCCAGCAGCCAAGCGGGGGGGGCCGGTTTGGCTAGCGGGGGTACCTACAATGAGCAGTTCTTC
>TRBJ1-1|-|TRBV4-1|once
CASSQDRINTEAFF
TGCGCCAGCAGCCAAGATCGTATAAACACTGAAGCTTTCTTT
>TRBJ2-3|TRBD2|TRBV10-2|-
CATASGADTQYF
TGCGCCACCGCTAGCGGGGCAGATACGCAGTATTTT
>TRBJ2-3|TRBD2|TRBV19|-
CASSIQTSGSADTQYF
TGTGCCAGTAGTATCCAGACTAGCGGGAGCGCAGATACGCAGTATTTT
>TRBJ2-5|-|TRBV5-6|once
CASSLGGQKETQYF
TGTGCCAGCAGCTTGGGCGGACAGAAAGAGACCCAGTACTTC
>TRBJ1-2|-|TRBV4-3|few
CASSQDQGGYYGYTF
TGCGCCAGCAGCCAAGATCAGGGAGGATACTATGGCTACACCTTC
>TRBJ2-6|-|TRBV28|once
CASRLRDSGANVLTF
TGTGCCAGCAGACTCCGGGACTCTGGGGCCAACGTCCTGACTTTC
>TRBJ1-1|TRBD1|TRBV14|once
CASSQGGGWNTEAFF
TGTGCCAGCAGCCAAGGAGGGGGCTGGAACACTGAAGCTTTCTTT
>TRBJ2-1|TRBD2|TRBV4-1|-
CASSQALKGLASYNEQFF
TGCGCCAGCAGCCAAGCTCTCAAGGGACTAGCGTCCTACAATGAGCAGTTCTTC
>TRBJ1-2|-|TRBV10-3|-
CAILRTDNYGYTF
TGTGCCATCCTTAGGACAGACAACTATGGCTACACCTTC
>TRBJ2-1|-|TRBV9|-
CASSVGELLKSSYNEQFF
TGTGCCAGCAGCGTAGGAGAGCTCCTAAAGAGCTCCTACAATGAGCAGTTCTTC
>TRBJ2-7|-|TRBV7-9|-
CASSPPSVNYYEQYF
TGTGCCAGCAGCCCCCCATCAGTTAACTACTACGAGCAGTACTTC
>TRBJ2-3|-|TRBV7-2|-
CASSFSGLDTQYF
TGTGCCAGCAGCTTTTCAGGGTTAGATACGCAGTATTTT
>TRBJ2-1|-|TRBV2|-
CASSDAGTRYNEQFF
TGTGCCAGCAGCGACGCCGGGACTCGGTACAATGAGCAGTTCTTC
>TRBJ2-6|-|TRBV5-5|-
CASSFPGAGANVLTF
TGTGCCAGCAGCTTCCCCGGGGCTGGGGCCAACGTCCTGACTTTC
>TRBJ2-1|TRBD2|TRBV5-1|-
CASSLLAGAANEQFF
TGCGCCAGCAGCCTGCTAGCGGGAGCCGCCAATGAGCAGTTCTTC
>TRBJ2-2|-|TRBV4-3|-
CASSQDRAGSSTGELFF
TGCGCCAGCAGCCAAGATCGGGCAGGGTCGAGCACCGGGGAGCTGTTTTTT
>TRBJ2-5|TRBD1|TRBV5-6|once
CASSDREMAQYF
TGTGCCAGCAGCGACAGGGAAATGGCCCAGTACTTC
>TRBJ2-1|TRBD1|TRBV10-2|-
CASRTGEPYNEQFF
TGCGCCAGCAGGACAGGGGAGCCCTACAATGAGCAGTTCTTC
>TRBJ2-3|TRBD2|TRBV27|-
CASRLADSTDTQYF
TGTGCCAGCAGACTAGCGGACTCCACAGATACGCAGTATTTT
>TRBJ1-1|TRBD1|TRBV9|once
CASSVGQSNTEAFF
TGTGCCAGCAGCGTGGGACAGTCCAACACTGAAGCTTTCTTT
>TRBJ2-4|TRBD2|TRBV19|-
CASSMGLAEAKNIQYF
TGTGCCAGTAGTATGGGACTAGCGGAAGCCAAAAACATTCAGTACTTC
>TRBJ2-6|-|TRBV9|-
CASSVLGDRANVLTF
TGTGCCAGCAGCGTTCTAGGGGATCGGGCCAACGTCCTGACTTTC
>TRBJ2-7|TRBD1|TRBV5-4|-
CASSRGQGAHEQYF
TGTGCCAGCAGCCGAGGACAGGGGGCGCACGAGCAGTACTTC
>TRBJ2-7|-|TRBV6-4|-
CARTEIRDSYEQYF
TGTGCCAGAACTGAGATCAGGGACTCCTACGAGCAGTACTTC
>TRBJ2-5|TRBD2|TRBV5-1|once
CASSFGGVEETQYF
TGCGCCAGCAGCTTCGGGGGGGTCGAAGAGACCCAGTACTTC
>TRBJ2-3|TRBD2|TRBV6-1|once
CATATSASTDTQYF
TGTGCCACCGCGACTAGCGCTAGCACAGATACGCAGTATTTT
>TRBJ1-3|-|TRBV4-3|once
CASSRLTDLSGNTIYF
TGCGCCAGCAGCCGCTTGACTGACCTCTCTGGAAACACCATATATTTT
>TRBJ1-1|TRBD1|TRBV28|few
CASSSWTGMKDTEAFF
TGTGCCAGCAGTTCTTGGACAGGAATGAAAGACACTGAAGCTTTCTTT
>TRBJ2-5|TRBD2|TRBV30|once
CAWSVPIPLAGEETQYF
TGTGCCTGGAGTGTACCGATCCCTCTAGCGGGAGAAGAGACCCAGTACTTC
>TRBJ1-1|-|TRBV5-4|-
CASSPTQGNTEAFF
TGTGCCAGCAGCCCCACACAGGGGAACACTGAAGCTTTCTTT
>TRBJ2-3|-|TRBV14|-
CASSQEQGDTDTQYF
TGTGCCAGCAGCCAAGAACAGGGAGACACAGATACGCAGTATTTT
>TRBJ1-5|-|TRBV6-6|-
CASSYSIDNQPQHF
TGTGCCAGCAGTTACTCGATAGACAATCAGCCCCAGCATTTT
>TRBJ1-1|-|TRBV7-2|-
CASSLATTKNTEAFF
TGTGCCAGCAGCTTAGCCACAACTAAAAACACTGAAGCTTTCTTT
>TRBJ1-2|-|TRBV6-5|few
CASSLQGVGYTF
TGTGCCAGCAGCCTACAGGGCGTAGGCTACACCTTC
>TRBJ1-1|-|TRBV5-1|-
CASSLSVNTEAFF
TGCGCCAGCAGCTTGTCGGTGAACACTGAAGCTTTCTTT
>TRBJ1-5|-|TRBV27|-
CASSLFAGAGNQPQHF
TGTGCCAGCAGTTTGTTCGCGGGGGCGGGCAATCAGCCCCAGCATTTT
>TRBJ2-7|TRBD2|TRBV27|-
CASSLGGGSGLPSYEQYF
TGTGCCAGCAGTTTAGGGGGGGGATCGGGACTGCCCTCCTACGAGCAGTACTTC
>TRBJ1-1|TRBD1|TRBV19|-
CASSIRGRTELNTEAFF
TGTGCCAGTAGTATCAGGGGGCGCACAGAATTGAACACTGAAGCTTTCTTT
>TRBJ2-7|-|TRBV19|-
CASSIVANTLTYEQYF
TGTGCCAGTAGTATAGTAGCGAATACCTTGACCTACGAGCAGTACTTC
>TRBJ1-4|-|TRBV27|-
CASSSDSDDEKLFF
TGTGCCAGCAGTTCGGACAGTGATGATGAAAAACTGTTTTTT
>TRBJ2-7|-|TRBV27|-
CASSPQRGTYEQYF
TGTGCCAGCAGTCCCCAAAGGGGCACCTACGAGCAGTACTTC
>TRBJ2-5|-|TRBV6-5|-
CASSKISGGETQYF
TGTGCCAGCAGTAAAATTAGCGGCGGGGAGACCCAGTACTTC
>TRBJ2-2|TRBD2|TRBV28|-
CASGGRDTGELFF
TGTGCCAGCGGGGGGAGGGATACCGGGGAGCTGTTTTTT
>TRBJ2-7|-|TRBV5-8|-
CASSPGSNPYEQYF
TGTGCCAGCAGCCCGGGATCCAATCCCTACGAGCAGTACTTC
>TRBJ2-6|TRBD1|TRBV7-3|-
CASSRDRGTSGANVLTF
TGTGCCAGCAGCAGGGACAGGGGGACCTCTGGGGCCAACGTCCTGACTTTC
>TRBJ1-4|-|TRBV4-1|-
CASSFREVNEKLFF
TGCGCCAGCAGCTTCCGGGAGGTTAATGAAAAACTGTTTTTT
>TRBJ1-6|TRBD1|TRBV5-1|-
CASSLGVRQGGSPLHF
TGCGCCAGCAGCTTGGGAGTCCGACAGGGTGGTTCACCCCTCCACTTT
>TRBJ1-3|-|TRBV6-6|-
CASSSQAGSGNTIYF
TGTGCCAGCAGTTCCCAAGCCGGCTCTGGAAACACCATATATTTT